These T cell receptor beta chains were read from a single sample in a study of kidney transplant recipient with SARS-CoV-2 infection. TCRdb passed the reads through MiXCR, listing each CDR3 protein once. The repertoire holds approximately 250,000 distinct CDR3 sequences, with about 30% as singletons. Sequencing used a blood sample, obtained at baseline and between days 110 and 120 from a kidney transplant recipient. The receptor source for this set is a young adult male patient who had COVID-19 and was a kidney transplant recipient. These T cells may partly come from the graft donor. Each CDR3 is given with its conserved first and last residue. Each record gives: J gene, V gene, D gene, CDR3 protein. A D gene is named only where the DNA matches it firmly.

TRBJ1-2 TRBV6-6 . CASSSMIGGRKTYGYTF
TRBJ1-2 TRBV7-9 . CASSTDQYHGKTYGYTF
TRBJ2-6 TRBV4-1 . CASSQDAPEGGFSGANVLTF
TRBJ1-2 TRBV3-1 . CASSLADTLRKTYGYTF
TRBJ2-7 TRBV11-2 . CASSLFQTTGAQYF
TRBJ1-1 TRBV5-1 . CASSLAANTEAFF
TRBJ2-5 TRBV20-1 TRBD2 CSARVASGFETQYF
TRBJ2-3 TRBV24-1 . CATSDMTASTDTQYF
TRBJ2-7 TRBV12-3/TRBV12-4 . CASSFGQLEQYF
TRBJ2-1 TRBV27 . CASRPTPGRGFDEQLF
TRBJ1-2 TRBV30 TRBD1 CAWSLGGTAVYYGYTF
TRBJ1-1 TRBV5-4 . CASSLGIPGRYTEAFF
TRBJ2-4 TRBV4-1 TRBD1 CASSQLHLRGQGAYIQYF
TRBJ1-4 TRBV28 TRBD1 CASSGRTGVREKLFF
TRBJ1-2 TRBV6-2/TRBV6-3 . CASSRTTCIGKTYGYTF
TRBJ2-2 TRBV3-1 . CASSYVRPISGLTGELFF
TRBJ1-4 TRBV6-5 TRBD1 CASRRTGSGEKLFF
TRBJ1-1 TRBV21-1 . CASRRLIATIRTEAFF
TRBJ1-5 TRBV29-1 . CSVGTGLNQPQHF
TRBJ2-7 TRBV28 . CASSLGEKSSYEQYF
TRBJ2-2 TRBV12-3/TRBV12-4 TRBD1 CASSLGGDRGFETGELFF
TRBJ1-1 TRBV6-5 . CASSYSIQGNTEAFF
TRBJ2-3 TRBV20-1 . CSSMIGSSTDTQYF
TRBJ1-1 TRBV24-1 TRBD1 CAPRQGAEWLANTEAFF
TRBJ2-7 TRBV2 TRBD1 CASSDTGVLSFKQYF
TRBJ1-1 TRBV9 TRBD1 CASREGTDLMNTEAFF
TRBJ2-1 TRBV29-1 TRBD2 CSVLSGLADNEQFF
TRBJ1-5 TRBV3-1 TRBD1 CASSGRQGTHQPQHF
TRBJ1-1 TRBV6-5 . CASSYMEGTDTEAFF
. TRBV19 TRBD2 CASSMGLPYNEQFF
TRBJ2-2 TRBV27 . CASSLVWDTGELFF
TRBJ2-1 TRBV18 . CASSRTNPEDIYNEQFF
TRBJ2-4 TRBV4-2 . CASSQEVALSGNIQYF
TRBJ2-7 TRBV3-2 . CASSQALAGGGLYF
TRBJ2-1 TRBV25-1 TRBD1 CASSEVTGGKFF
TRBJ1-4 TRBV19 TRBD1 CASSTTGANNEKLFF
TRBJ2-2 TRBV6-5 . CASSYSIGVSTGELFF
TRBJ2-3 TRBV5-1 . CASSSPGSWTDTQYF
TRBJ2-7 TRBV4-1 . CASSQEGDATYEQYF
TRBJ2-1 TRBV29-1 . CSVAFTYNEQFF
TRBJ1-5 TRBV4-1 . CASSQELGLGNQPQHF
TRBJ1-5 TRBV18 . CASSPRGEGGNQPQHF
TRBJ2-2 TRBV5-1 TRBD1 CASSDTKDRGRTGELFF
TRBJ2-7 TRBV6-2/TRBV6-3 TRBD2 CASRGLVGRYEQYF
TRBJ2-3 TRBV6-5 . CASSEFSEGAATQYF
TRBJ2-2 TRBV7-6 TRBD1 CASSLDRGRAGELFF
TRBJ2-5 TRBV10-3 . CAISESQGQETQYF
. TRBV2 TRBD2 CASSVLPSGGLDNEQYF
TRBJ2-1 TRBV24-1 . CAIHNEQFF
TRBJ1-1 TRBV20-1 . CSARGLGRAFF
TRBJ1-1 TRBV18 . CAGSRGVNTEAFF
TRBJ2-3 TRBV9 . CASSARLGGTDTQYF
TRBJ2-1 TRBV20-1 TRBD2 CSARLPSGRTGSYNEQFF